This T cell receptor (beta chain) was sequenced during a study of blood T cell repertoires in COVID-19. Study as a whole: COVID-19 samples collected from the United States, Italy and Spain covered acute and convalescent phases.

The assay was immunoSEQ multiplex PCR, and TCRdb's table has in-frame clones only and misses some. The table shows under 350,000 clones, with 90% occurring only once. V shed 6 bases and J 5 bases; nucleotides not matched to a gene: 11. Germline V CDR1 and CDR2: SGHNT, YYREEE (reference sequence). This CDR3 is 15 amino acids long. Assignments of participants to cohorts depended upon their own reported clinical history. Donors in Cohort 3 who had recovered were those with two negative PCRs, healthcare professional clearance, or resolution of their symptoms. The TCR sequence derives from a man in his 60s who had recovered from COVID-19. The rearrangement joins TRBV5-4 to TRBJ2-5, with 9 positions matching TRBD2. Specimen: PBMCs or T cells enriched from blood (not recorded which). The CDR3: CASNRGGGAVETQYF. The CDR3 DNA follows: TGTGCCAGCAACCGCGGCGGGGGGGCCGTCGAGACCCAGTACTTC.